Described below is a single T cell receptor (beta chain) sequence and its context. Its target is unknown. The CDR3 runs 16 residues. The V gene end was trimmed by 7 bases and the J gene end by 4 bases; junction bases not matched to a gene: 11. From germline, CDR1 is SEHNR and CDR2 FQNEAQ (reference sequence). The source of the sample is a study of cytomegalovirus exposure and HLA in healthy donors. Study details: In terms of ancestry, the Caucasian-associated cluster contained about 81% of the roughly 400 genotyped donors.

Findings and limits, study-wide: Sequencing likely produced, as an artifact, a cluster of highly shared sequence variants. Information on immune exposure was restricted to one variable (CMV serostatus).

The PCR ran on 60 Vbeta and 13 Jbeta primers. This table comes from immunoSEQ multiplex PCR, and its TCRdb copy is limited to in-frame clones, with some not included. The table includes about 130,000 clones, around four fifths detected once. The TCR originated in a man between 25 and 39 years old in good health and CMV-seronegative. This sequence joins TRBV7-9 and TRBJ2-1, with TRBD1 matching 9 bases. Specimen: PBMCs. The CDR3 coding sequence is TGTGCCAGCAATCCCTCCGGGACAGGGACTTACAATGAGCAGTTCTTC. This translates into CASNPSGTGTYNEQFF.